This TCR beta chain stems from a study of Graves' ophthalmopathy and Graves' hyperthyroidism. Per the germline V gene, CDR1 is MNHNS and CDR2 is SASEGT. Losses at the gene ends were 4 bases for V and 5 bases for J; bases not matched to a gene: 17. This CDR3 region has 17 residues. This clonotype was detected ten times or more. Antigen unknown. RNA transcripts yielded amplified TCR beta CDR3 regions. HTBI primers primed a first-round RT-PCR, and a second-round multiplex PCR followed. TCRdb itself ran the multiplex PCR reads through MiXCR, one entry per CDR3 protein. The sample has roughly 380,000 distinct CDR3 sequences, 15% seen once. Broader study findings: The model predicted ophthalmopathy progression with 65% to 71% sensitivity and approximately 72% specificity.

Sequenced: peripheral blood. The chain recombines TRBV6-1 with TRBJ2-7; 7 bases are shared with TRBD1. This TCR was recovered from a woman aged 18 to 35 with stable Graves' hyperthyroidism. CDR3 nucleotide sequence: TGTGCCAGCAGTGGAGAAACCATGACAGGGCTCCTAGACGAGCAGTACTTC. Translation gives CASSGETMTGLLDEQYF.